Listed below are T cell receptor beta chains from one sample, sequenced in a study of follicular helper T cells after annual influenza vaccination. Method: immunoSEQ multiplex PCR; TCRdb's copy keeps in-frame clones and lacks some. The profile shows about 13,000 clones, roughly 80% of them singletons. Sample: CXCR5- memory CD4+ T cells sorted from blood, taken on the day of influenza vaccination. Source of these receptors: an adult who received the influenza vaccine. The CDR3 runs from the conserved cysteine through the conserved F or W. Fields, in order: V gene, CDR3 protein.

TRBV6-6	CASRRQSNQPQHF
TRBV4-1	CASSQQGARETQYF
TRBV9	CASSKRQAPYGYTF
TRBV2	CASSIRSGGYTF
TRBV7-6	CASSLGIQGTASYEQYF
TRBV13	CASSLFPGTSGGATQYF
TRBV4-1	CASSQAVIAGGLGTQYF
TRBV15	CATSRQDRYEQYF
TRBV6-1	CAIARVRDGQFF
TRBV19	CASIRRESDTEAFF
TRBV29-1	CSVVTGYEQYF
TRBV11-2	CASSLRSLAAGPQYF
TRBV19	CASSIPGGVYGYTF
TRBV7-8	CASSLRTGSPEAFF
TRBV5-4	CASSLESSGTQYF
TRBV7-2	CASSLGGRRLSGYGYTF
TRBV10-3	CAISNRPGQSNTGELFF
TRBV6-1	CASSSGLAGETQYF